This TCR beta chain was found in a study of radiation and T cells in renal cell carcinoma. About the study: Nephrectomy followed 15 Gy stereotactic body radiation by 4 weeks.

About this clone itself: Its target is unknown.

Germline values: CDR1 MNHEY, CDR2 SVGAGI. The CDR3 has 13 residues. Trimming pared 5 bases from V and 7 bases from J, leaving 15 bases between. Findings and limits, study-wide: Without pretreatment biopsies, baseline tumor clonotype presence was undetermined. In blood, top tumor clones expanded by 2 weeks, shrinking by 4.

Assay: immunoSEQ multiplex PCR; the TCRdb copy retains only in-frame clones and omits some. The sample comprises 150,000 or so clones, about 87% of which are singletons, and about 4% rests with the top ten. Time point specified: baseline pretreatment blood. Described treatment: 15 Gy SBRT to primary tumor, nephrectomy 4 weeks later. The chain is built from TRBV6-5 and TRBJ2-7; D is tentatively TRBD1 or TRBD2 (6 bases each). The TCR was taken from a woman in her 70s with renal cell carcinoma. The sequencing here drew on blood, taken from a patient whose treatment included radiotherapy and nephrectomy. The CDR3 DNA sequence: TGTGCCAGCAGTCCCAGAGGGGGGTGGGAGCAGTACTTC. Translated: CASSPRGGWEQYF.